This TCR beta chain is drawn from a study of T cells in Graves' hyperthyroidism and ophthalmopathy. The investigators amplified TCR beta CDR3 regions from RNA transcripts. First-round RT-PCR with HTBI primers amplified the TCR CDR3 region. TCRdb re-called the multiplex PCR reads with MiXCR, one entry per CDR3 protein. The sample has over 700,000 distinct CDR3 sequences; around 19% are singletons. Hyperthyroidism was newly diagnosed in patients aged 18 to 65 (duration under 2 months). Any patient presenting with uncontrolled infection, other autoimmune disease, pregnancy or lactation was left out. CDR1 is SGHTA and CDR2 is FQGNSA in the germline V gene. V was pared by 2 bases and J by 8 bases, with 19 bases between. The CDR3 runs 16 residues. The sample holds a few counts of this clonotype.

Sample: blood. The chain combines TRBV7-2 with TRBJ2-1, with a tentative D call TRBD1 (5 bases). The receptor's source is a woman aged 45-60 years with Graves' hyperthyroidism that later progressed to Graves' ophthalmopathy. The CDR3 is CASSLREQALADEQFF. CDR3 coding DNA: TGTGCCAGCAGCTTACGAGAACAGGCCCTCGCCGATGAGCAGTTCTTC. Complete variable domain (other parts from reference TRBV7-2 and TRBJ2-1): GAGVSQSPSNKVTEKGKDVELRCDPISGHTALYWYRQSLGQGLEFLIYFQGNSAPDKSGLPSDRFSAERTGGSVSTLTIQRTQQEDSAVYLCASSLREQALADEQFFGPGTRLTVL.